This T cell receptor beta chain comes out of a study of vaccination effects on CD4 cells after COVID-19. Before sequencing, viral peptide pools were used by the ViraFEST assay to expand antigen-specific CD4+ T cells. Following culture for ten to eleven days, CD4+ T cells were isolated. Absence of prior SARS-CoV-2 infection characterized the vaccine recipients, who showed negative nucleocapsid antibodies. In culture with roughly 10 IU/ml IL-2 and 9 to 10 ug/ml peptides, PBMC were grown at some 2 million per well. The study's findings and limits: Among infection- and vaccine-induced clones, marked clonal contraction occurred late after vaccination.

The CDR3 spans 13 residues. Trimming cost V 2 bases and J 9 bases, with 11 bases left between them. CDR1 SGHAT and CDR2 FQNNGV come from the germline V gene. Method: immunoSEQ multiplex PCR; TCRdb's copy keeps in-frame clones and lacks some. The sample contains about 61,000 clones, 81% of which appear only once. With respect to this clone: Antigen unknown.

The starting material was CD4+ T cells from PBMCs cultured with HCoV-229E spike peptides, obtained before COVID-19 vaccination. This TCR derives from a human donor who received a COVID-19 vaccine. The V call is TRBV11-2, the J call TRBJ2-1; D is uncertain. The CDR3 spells CASSLTWISEQFF. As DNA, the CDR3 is TGTGCCAGCAGCTTAACCTGGATCAGTGAGCAGTTCTTC.